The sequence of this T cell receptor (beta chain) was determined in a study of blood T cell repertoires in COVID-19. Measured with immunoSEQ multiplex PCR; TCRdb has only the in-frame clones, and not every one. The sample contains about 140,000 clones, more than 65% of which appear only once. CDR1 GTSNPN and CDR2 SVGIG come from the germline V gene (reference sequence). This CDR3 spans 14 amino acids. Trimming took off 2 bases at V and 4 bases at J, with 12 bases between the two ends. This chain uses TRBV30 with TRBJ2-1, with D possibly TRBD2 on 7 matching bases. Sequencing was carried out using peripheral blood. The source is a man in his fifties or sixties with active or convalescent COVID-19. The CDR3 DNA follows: TGTGCCTGGAGTAGACGGGGGGCTTACAATGAGCAGTTCTTC. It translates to CAWSRRGAYNEQFF.